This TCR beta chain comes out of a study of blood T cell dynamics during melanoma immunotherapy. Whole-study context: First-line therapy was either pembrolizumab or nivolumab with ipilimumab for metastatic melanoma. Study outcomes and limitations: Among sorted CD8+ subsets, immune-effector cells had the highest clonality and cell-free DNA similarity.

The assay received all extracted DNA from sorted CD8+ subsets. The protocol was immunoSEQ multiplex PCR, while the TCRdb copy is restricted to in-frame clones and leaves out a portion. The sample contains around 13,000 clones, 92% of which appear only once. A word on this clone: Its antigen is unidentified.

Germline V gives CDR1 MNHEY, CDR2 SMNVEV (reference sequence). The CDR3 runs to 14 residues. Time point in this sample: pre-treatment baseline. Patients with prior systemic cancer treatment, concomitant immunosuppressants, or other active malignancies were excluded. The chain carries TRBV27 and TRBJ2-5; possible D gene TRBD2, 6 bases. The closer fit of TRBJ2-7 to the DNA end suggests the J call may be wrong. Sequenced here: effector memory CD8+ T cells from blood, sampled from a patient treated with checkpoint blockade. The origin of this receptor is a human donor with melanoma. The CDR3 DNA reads TGTGCCAGCAGTTTAACGGGGGATTACAACGAGCAGTACTTC. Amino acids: CASSLTGDYNEQYF.